This record concerns one T cell receptor (beta chain) sequence. Its antigen is still unknown. Profiled with immunoSEQ multiplex PCR; TCRdb holds only in-frame clones, not every one. The sample records 10,000 to 15,000 clones, about 85% being singletons. The data belong to a study of lymphopenia after photon versus proton radiotherapy. Broader study findings: Proton therapy kept repertoires fairly stable, unlike photons, which gained effector/memory cells. Post-nadir TCR diversity decline inversely tracked overall survival among those who died. After the lymphocyte nadir, photon-treated repertoires showed oligoclonal expansion, especially of CD8+ Temra cells. Survival link was tested only in deceased patients; proton benefit remains a possibility.

This CDR3 is 15 amino acids long. V gave up 4 bases and J gave up 5 bases, with 17 bases separating them. Germline V gene lookup returns CDR1 SGHTA and CDR2 FQGNSA. The clonotype was recovered from a man between 60 and 70 years old with pancreatic cancer. Sequenced material: peripheral blood, taken from a patient treated with photon-based radiotherapy. The chain carries TRBV7-2 and TRBJ1-2; a weak D match, TRBD1 (5 bases). DNA for the CDR3: TGTGCCAGCAGCTCCCTCCCACAGGCCCGATATGGCTACACCTTC. As protein: CASSSLPQARYGYTF.